This TCR beta chain was observed in a study of cytomegalovirus exposure and HLA in healthy donors. About the study: Under 85% of 300 to 450 genotyped donors fell in the Caucasian-associated ancestry cluster. Study-wide results and caveats: Reported findings show TCR beta sequences accurately forecast HLA-A and HLA-B alleles in most subjects. Most of the TCR beta V segments (in an earlier analysis) were productive either about 87% or about 30% of the time. There were 150 to 200 TCR beta chains listed as cytomegalovirus-associated.

Comments on this clone: Its antigen is not identified.

13 Jbeta primers and 60 Vbeta primers were used for the PCR. Measured with immunoSEQ multiplex PCR; TCRdb has only the in-frame clones, and not every one. The sample contains about 120,000 clones, around three quarters of which appear only once. This CDR3 is built from 20 residues. Germline V gene lookup returns CDR1 SNHLY and CDR2 FYNNEI. With 3 bases clipped from V and 2 bases from J, the junction kept 18 bases outside the gene matches. The clonotype originates from a man between 25 and 39 years old in good health and CMV-seropositive. Specimen: PBMCs. This chain uses TRBV2 with TRBJ1-5; TRBD1 matches 8 bases. The DNA of the CDR3 is TGTGCCAGCAGTGACATACGCGGAGACAGGGGCAAAATAGGCAATCAGCCCCAGCATTTT. This encodes CASSDIRGDRGKIGNQPQHF.